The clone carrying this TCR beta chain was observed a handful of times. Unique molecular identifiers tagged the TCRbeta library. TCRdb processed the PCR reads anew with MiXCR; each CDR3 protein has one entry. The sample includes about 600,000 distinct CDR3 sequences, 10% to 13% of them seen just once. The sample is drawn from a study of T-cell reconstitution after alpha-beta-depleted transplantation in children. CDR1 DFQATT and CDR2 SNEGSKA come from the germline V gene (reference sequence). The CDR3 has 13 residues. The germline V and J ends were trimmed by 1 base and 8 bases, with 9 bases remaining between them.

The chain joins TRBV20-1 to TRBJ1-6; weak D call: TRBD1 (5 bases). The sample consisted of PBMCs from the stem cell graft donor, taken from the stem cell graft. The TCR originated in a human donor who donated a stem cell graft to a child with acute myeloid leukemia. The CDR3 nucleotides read TGCAGTGCTAGAGTGGGGCTAGATTCACCCCTCCACTTT. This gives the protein CSARVGLDSPLHF.